This is a list of T cell receptor beta chains from one sample in a study of blood T cell repertoires in COVID-19. The method was immunoSEQ multiplex PCR; TCRdb's version includes in-frame clones alone and lacks a portion of them. This table has 63,000 or so clones, approximately 79% appearing once. The sequencing input was peripheral blood. Every receptor here comes from an elderly man with active COVID-19. Both conserved end residues are trimmed from each CDR3. A D gene is named only where the DNA matches it firmly.

cdr3_length	v_call	d_call	j_call	cdr3_aa
15	TRBV9	.	TRBJ1-5	ASRPVFWGVGNQPQH
13	TRBV28	TRBD2	TRBJ2-1	ASSSQAGPNLEQF
13	TRBV29-1	TRBD2	TRBJ2-7	SVEDGLAGLCEQY
12	TRBV7-9	.	TRBJ1-4	ASSQMGRKEKLF
13	TRBV7-2	.	TRBJ1-3	ASSPGSFSGNTIY
15	TRBV24-1	.	TRBJ2-5	ATSDSIRDPAGETQY
12	TRBV5-4	.	TRBJ1-3	ASSSGWTRNTIY
13	TRBV6-2/TRBV6-3	TRBD1	TRBJ2-7	ASSPGTGGSYEQY
11	TRBV12-3/TRBV12-4	.	TRBJ1-1	ASSLRGQFEAF
15	TRBV9	TRBD1	TRBJ1-4	ASSESRDRGRREKLF
14	TRBV19	TRBD2	TRBJ2-1	ASSIDQTSGGNEQF
12	TRBV6-5	.	TRBJ2-3	ASSGPGGTDTQY
13	TRBV2	TRBD1	TRBJ2-5	ASRGQGARGETQY
14	TRBV19	TRBD2	TRBJ2-2	ASSTGASGRAGELF
14	TRBV5-6	TRBD1	TRBJ2-1	ASSPGTGSSYNEQF
14	TRBV6-4	TRBD2	TRBJ2-3	ASSAASGGVPDTQY
11	TRBV6-2/TRBV6-3	.	TRBJ1-1	ASSGQTYTEAF
18	TRBV14	TRBD2	TRBJ2-1	ASSAPGLAGETYSYNEQF
14	TRBV9	TRBD2	TRBJ2-7	ASSPSGGGDAYEQY
12	TRBV4-1	.	TRBJ1-5	ASSPGQDNQPQH
14	TRBV7-2	TRBD1	TRBJ1-5	ASSLPTGRVNQPQH
13	TRBV10-1	TRBD1	TRBJ2-6	ASRDRVSGANVLT
13	TRBV19	TRBD1	TRBJ2-5	ASRLFGTAQETQY
11	TRBV7-2	.	TRBJ1-5	ASSTSSGQPQH
10	TRBV12-3/TRBV12-4	.	TRBJ2-5	ASSPDRKTQY
14	TRBV21-1	.	TRBJ2-7	ASSKEDDRVLYEQY
13	TRBV27	.	TRBJ2-1	ASQPRGSTYNEQF
13	TRBV5-1	TRBD1	TRBJ2-1	ASSQGTGGSGEQF
14	TRBV4-3	TRBD1	TRBJ1-3	ASSHSRTGRRNTIY
12	TRBV5-1	.	TRBJ2-5	ASRFPGNQETQY
14	TRBV5-6	TRBD2	TRBJ2-1	ASSSRTSGTYNEQF
13	TRBV6-2/TRBV6-3	.	TRBJ1-6	ASSYRGLQNSPLH
11	TRBV3-1/TRBV3-2	.	TRBJ2-7	ASSQVLGAEQY
16	TRBV28	TRBD1	TRBJ2-7	ASRSNTFPGQGVYEQY
15	TRBV19	.	TRBJ1-4	ASSISPEAPANEKLF
12	TRBV5-1	TRBD2	TRBJ2-7	ASTPTSLSYEQY
11	TRBV14	.	TRBJ2-5	ASSAGQQETQY
11	TRBV6-5	.	TRBJ2-7	ASWTGNSYEQY
15	TRBV27	TRBD2	TRBJ2-7	ASSPNHSGRKYYEQY
10	TRBV11-3	TRBD2	TRBJ2-7	ASSLGEGEQY
13	TRBV7-6	.	TRBJ2-6	ASSLEQAGANVLT
12	TRBV27	.	TRBJ2-1	ASSPQLAVHEQF
13	TRBV4-3	.	TRBJ1-5	ASSPSLISNQPQH
13	TRBV9	TRBD2	TRBJ2-7	ASSVAGGVLYEQY
11	TRBV28	.	TRBJ1-1	ASSLNFVAEAF
14	TRBV30	.	TRBJ2-1	AWSGRAGGAYNEQF
15	TRBV11-3	.	TRBJ1-1	ASSPGHTETPNTEAF
14	TRBV3-1/TRBV3-2	TRBD2	TRBJ2-7	ASSHLETSVLEEQY
13	TRBV5-1	TRBD2	TRBJ2-3	ASSLGTSGEDTQY
17	TRBV21-1	.	TRBJ1-1	ASSKFFGGIIEFNTEAF
16	TRBV7-6	TRBD2	TRBJ2-3	ASSLVELEGTKPDTQY
11	TRBV15	TRBD2	TRBJ2-1	ATSRVPSGRSF
12	TRBV6-2/TRBV6-3	.	TRBJ1-6	ASSRGGDNSPLH
14	TRBV4-3	TRBD2	TRBJ2-5	ASSQAPSAGGQTQY